This entry describes one T cell receptor beta chain. Its antigen remains unidentified. Since all of the isolated RNA was reverse transcribed, expressed TCRB transcripts were what got sequenced. The protocol was immunoSEQ multiplex PCR, while the TCRdb copy is restricted to in-frame clones and leaves out a portion. The repertoire holds roughly 500,000 clones, with 11% as singletons. The record originates from a study of beta chain features in type 1 diabetes. Study conclusions and caveats: Within the patient group, naive, central memory and Treg TCRB repertoires appeared more similar to each other than within healthy donors. In every one of the four CD4+ subsets, TCRB CDR3s were moderately but significantly shorter in Type 1 diabetes patients.

Donors contributed one heparinised blood draw apiece, averaging around 120 mL. CDR3 length: 14 residues. Trimming took 7 bases from V and 6 from J; bases not matched to a gene: 4. Germline V gene data show CDR1 as MNHEY and CDR2 as SVGAGI. The chain employs TRBV6-5 and TRBJ2-1; 12 bases line up with TRBD1. This clonotype originated in a young woman in good health. Sequenced material: naive CD4+ T cells from blood. The CDR3: CASNRDRGLNEQFF. The CDR3 DNA sequence: TGTGCCAGCAATCGGGACAGGGGGCTCAATGAGCAGTTCTTC.